This T cell receptor beta chain was profiled in a study of blood T cell repertoires in COVID-19. Repertoires were generated with immunoSEQ multiplex PCR, while TCRdb's copy carries only in-frame clones and drops some. This table has 100,000 to 110,000 clones, roughly 79% appearing once. This CDR3 is built from 14 residues. Germline V gene data show CDR1 as SGHDN and CDR2 as FVKESK. Trimming at V came to 1 base and at J to 4 bases, leaving 3 bases not matched to a gene. The sequence was obtained from a man aged 65 to 85 with active or convalescent COVID-19. V gene TRBV14 combines with J gene TRBJ1-1; 7 bases are a match to TRBD1. The sample was peripheral blood. DNA of the CDR3: TGTGCCAGCAGCCAAGCCAGGGGGGTCACTGAAGCTTTCTTT. Translated: CASSQARGVTEAFF.